This TCR beta chain came from a study of vaccination and CD4 T cells after COVID-19. Study overall: Convalescent patients gave post-COVID blood a median about 100 days post-diagnosis, range 35 to 161. Stimulation of the cells used overlapping spike peptide pools from SARS-CoV-2 and from the common cold coronaviruses HCoV-NL63, HCoV-OC43 and HCoV-229E.

The sample's treatment: approximately nine-day PBMC culture with coronavirus spike peptide pools or control peptides (ViraFEST assay). Wells that each held 2 million or so PBMCs were cultured with 8 to 10 IU/ml IL-2 and roughly 10 ug/ml peptide pools. Details on this clonotype: The antigen is unknown.

Germline V gene data show CDR1 as SEHNR and CDR2 as FQNEAQ (reference sequence). Trimming removed 5 bases at V and 0 bases at J, with 10 bases between. The CDR3 has 14 amino acids. Oncomine TCR Beta short-read sequencing was applied to DNA from cultured CD4+ T cells. Investigators isolated genomic DNA from cultured CD4+ T cells. TCRdb re-called the PCR reads with MiXCR, one entry per CDR3 protein. The sample has 15,000 to 20,000 distinct CDR3 sequences, about two fifths seen once. The V gene is TRBV7-9, the J gene TRBJ1-2, with D possibly being TRBD1 (5 bases). This specimen consisted of CD4+ T cells from blood, cultured in vitro, obtained after SARS-CoV-2 vaccination. This TCR came from a human donor who had recovered from COVID-19. CDR3 region: CASSTPQANYGYTF. The CDR3 nucleotides are TGTGCCAGCAGCACACCACAGGCTAACTATGGCTACACCTTC.